Listed here are 13 T cell receptor beta chains from one sample, sequenced in a study of T cells in Graves' hyperthyroidism and ophthalmopathy. What was amplified from RNA transcripts were TCR beta CDR3 regions. The study used the HTBI primer set for a first-round RT-PCR of the TCR CDR3. MiXCR, applied by TCRdb to the multiplex PCR reads, yields one record per CDR3 protein. This table holds 100,000 to 140,000 distinct CDR3 sequences, around a sixth found once. Sequencing was performed on blood. These receptors all come from a woman in her forties or fifties with Graves' hyperthyroidism.

This clonotype was observed at least ten times. The chain joins TRBV20-1 to TRBJ1-1; D gene ambiguous. The V gene lost 0 bases and the J gene lost 0 bases, with 8 bases spanning the gap. This CDR3 is 14 amino acids long. Germline-derived CDR1 and CDR2 are DFQATT and SNEGSKA (reference sequence). Written as DNA, the CDR3 is TGCAGTGCTAGAGATAGCGAGATGAACACTGAAGCTTTCTTT. This sequence encodes CSARDSEMNTEAFF.

This clonotype was recorded at least ten times. This chain joins TRBV5-1 and TRBJ1-1; D is uncertain. V was cut by 6 bases and J by 2 bases, with 17 bases left in between. There are 15 residues in the CDR3. From germline, CDR1 is SGHRS and CDR2 YFSETQ. The CDR3, as DNA: TGCGCCAGCATTGCCCCCGGAACGGGTAACACTGAAGCTTTCTTT. It is translated as CASIAPGTGNTEAFF.

Here the CDR3 reads CASSLGTGVYGYTF. CDR3 DNA sequence: TGTGCCAGCAGCCTGGGGACAGGGGTCTATGGCTACACCTTC. The rearrangement links TRBV7-9 to TRBJ1-2, with 10 bases fitting TRBD1. J was trimmed by 4 bases and V by 5 bases; bases with no gene match: 4. CDR1 SEHNR and CDR2 FQNEAQ come from the germline V gene (reference sequence). CDR3 length equals 14 residues.

This clonotype was seen a handful of times. This sequence joins TRBV20-1 and TRBJ2-7; D may be TRBD2 (5 bases). This CDR3 has 11 amino acids. V lost 0 bases, J lost 6 bases, and 6 bases lay in between. Germline values: CDR1 DFQATT, CDR2 SNEGSKA (reference sequence). This CDR3 reads CSARESGEQYF. DNA of the CDR3: TGCAGTGCTAGAGAGAGCGGCGAGCAGTACTTC.

In this sample, this clonotype turned up many times. The rearrangement links TRBV18 to TRBJ2-1; 8 nucleotides line up with TRBD2. The CDR3 has 16 residues. CDR1 and CDR2 from the germline V gene are KGHSH and LQKENI. After removal of 0 bases from V and 4 bases from J, the junction contained 5 bases not matched to a gene. The CDR3 bases are TGTGCCAGCTCACCACCTGTCAGCGGGGGTTACAATGAGCAGTTCTTC. Its translation is CASSPPVSGGYNEQFF. Variable domain in full (rest from reference TRBV18 and TRBJ2-1): NAGVMQNPRHLVRRRGQEARLRCSPMKGHSHVYWYRQLPEEGLKFMVYLQKENIIDESGMPKERFSAEFPKEGPSILRIQQVVRGDSAAYFCASSPPVSGGYNEQFFGPGTRLTVL.

This clonotype was observed a handful of times. The chain has TRBV20-1 and TRBJ2-3, with 11 bases that match TRBD2. The germline V gene has CDR1 DFQATT and CDR2 SNEGSKA (reference sequence). CDR3 size: 15 residues. J was trimmed by 7 bases and V by 6 bases; bases with no gene match: 12. CDR3 in amino acids: CSAPGTGTSGNTQYF. DNA of the CDR3: TGCAGTGCCCCCGGGACCGGGACTAGCGGTAATACGCAGTATTTT.

This clonotype was recorded at least ten times. The CDR3 loop is CASSTGPSAETQYF. CDR3 nucleotide sequence: TGTGCCAGTAGTACCGGTCCCAGCGCGGAGACCCAGTACTTC. The genes are TRBV19 and TRBJ2-5; D not resolved. CDR1 is LNHDA and CDR2 is SQIVND in the germline V gene (reference sequence). The CDR3 extends over 14 amino acids. V lost 4 bases, J lost 5 bases, and 14 bases lay in between.

The V and J genes are TRBV19 and TRBJ2-1; the D gene is possibly TRBD1 (6 bases). The ends were cut back, 0 bases at V and 1 base at J, with 16 bases in the middle. In germline, CDR1 is LNHDA, CDR2 SQIVND (reference sequence). CDR3 length: 18 amino acids. The CDR3 sequence: CASSIEGAKGTSYNEQFF. The CDR3 DNA is TGTGCCAGTAGTATAGAGGGGGCTAAGGGAACATCCTACAATGAGCAGTTCTTC.

This clonotype was observed many times. The rearrangement links TRBV5-8 to TRBJ2-7, with a possible D match to TRBD2 (5 bases). V was cut by 7 bases and J by 3 bases, with 11 bases left in between. From germline, CDR1 is SGHTS and CDR2 YDEGEE. This CDR3 is built from 12 residues. Here the CDR3 DNA reads TGTGCCAGCGGGAGCAGCGGCTACGAGCAGTACTTC. Translating it yields CASGSSGYEQYF.

By share, this clonotype ranks as hyperexpanded (1% or more). V and J are TRBV11-1 and TRBJ2-4; 8 nucleotides agree with TRBD2. The junction had 6 bases not matched to a gene; V was cut back by 1 base and J by 7 bases. Looked up from germline, CDR1 is SGHAT and CDR2 is FQDESV (reference sequence). The CDR3 extends over 15 amino acids. CDR3 sequence: CASSLGSGRWNIQYF. In DNA form, the CDR3 reads TGTGCCAGCAGCTTAGGAAGCGGGAGATGGAACATTCAGTACTTC.

This clonotype was seen repeatedly, ten times or more. This chain connects TRBV12-3 or TRBV12-4 to TRBJ2-3, with TRBD2 matching 12 bases. CDR3 size: 18 residues. Trimming removed 7 bases from V and 5 bases from J; junction bases left unmatched: 16. CDR3 nucleotides: TGTGCCAGCACCACAGCCTCGAGACTAGCGGGAGCCAGAGATACGCAGTATTTT. This encodes CASTTASRLAGARDTQYF.

This chain links TRBV28 with TRBJ2-1; D could derive from TRBD1 or TRBD2 (6 bases each). The V gene's germline CDR1 is MDHEN and CDR2 SYDVKM. Trimming shortened V by 3 bases and J by 13 bases, and 13 bases separated the two germline ends. This CDR3 comprises 12 residues. In DNA, the CDR3 is TGTGCCAGCAGTTTGGGGGGCGGCGTCCAGTTCTTC. It encodes CASSLGGGVQFF.

Ten or more counts support this clonotype. The V gene is TRBV5-1, the J gene TRBJ2-7; 7 bases line up with TRBD1. The CDR3 has 14 residues. The V gene end was trimmed by 4 bases and the J gene end by 3 bases; junction bases not matched to a gene: 7. Germline lookup yields CDR1 SGHRS and CDR2 YFSETQ. In nucleotides, the CDR3 is TGCGCCAGCAGCCTGGGACAGATTGACTACGAGCAGTACTTC. Translation: CASSLGQIDYEQYF. Supplemented by reference TRBV5-1 and TRBJ2-7, the full variable domain reads KAGVTQTPRYLIKTRGQQVTLSCSPISGHRSVSWYQQTPGQGLQFLFEYFSETQRNKGNFPGRFSGRQFSNSRSEMNVSTLELGDSALYLCASSLGQIDYEQYFGPGTRLTVT.